Listed here are 5 T cell receptor beta chains from one sample, sequenced in a study of blood T cell repertoires in COVID-19. The data were produced by immunoSEQ multiplex PCR, yet TCRdb's version contains in-frame clones alone and is incomplete. The sample records under 85,000 clones, approximately 83% being singletons. The sequencing input was peripheral blood. The origin of the receptors is a man aged 40-55 years with COVID-19, enrolled during active disease.

This clone has a single count. The chain links TRBV5-1 to TRBJ2-5; 8 nucleotides align to TRBD2. Germline CDR1 is SGHRS and CDR2 is YFSETQ. The CDR3 is made up of 15 amino acids. The ends lost 3 bases at V and 4 bases at J; junction bases unmatched: 8. The CDR3, as DNA: TGCGCCAGCAGCTCCTCCGGGGGGGCCATAGAGACCCAGTACTTC. It yields the protein CASSSSGGAIETQYF.

V is TRBV7-2 and J is TRBJ2-5; possible D gene TRBD1, 5 bases. The CDR3 is made up of 13 amino acids. V lost 4 bases and J lost 5, with 11 bases in between. The germline CDR1 and CDR2 sequences are SGHTA and FQGNSA. CDR3 amino acids: CASSSGARETQYF. CDR3 nucleotides: TGTGCCAGCAGCTCTGGGGCAAGGGAGACCCAGTACTTC.

The DNA of the CDR3 is TGTGCCAGTAGTATTGGGACAGGGCTGTCCTACGAGCAGTACTTC. It yields the protein CASSIGTGLSYEQYF. The V call is TRBV19, the J call TRBJ2-7; 9 bases agree with TRBD1. Trimming cost V 3 bases and J 1 base; bases outside gene matches: 4. This CDR3 spans 15 amino acids. Per germline, CDR1 LNHDA and CDR2 SQIVND (reference sequence).

The chain uses TRBV28 and TRBJ2-3, with 8 bases aligning to TRBD1. CDR1 and CDR2 from the germline V gene are MDHEN and SYDVKM. This CDR3 is built from 15 residues. V gave up 3 bases and J gave up 3 bases; unmatched junction bases: 5. CDR3 coding DNA: TGTGCCAGCAGTTTCCTCAGGACAGGGACAGATACGCAGTATTTT. Encoded protein: CASSFLRTGTDTQYF.

The chain uses TRBV7-9 and TRBJ2-1, with 9 bases fitting TRBD1. The CDR3 has 18 amino acids. The V gene end was trimmed by 3 bases and the J gene end by 5 bases; junction bases not matched to a gene: 14. Germline values: CDR1 SEHNR, CDR2 FQNEAQ (reference sequence). CDR3 nucleotides: TGTGCCAGCAGCTTGGGGGGACAGGGTGAAGGGGAAGACAATGAGCAGTTCTTC. This gives the protein CASSLGGQGEGEDNEQFF.